This TCR beta chain was profiled in a study of blood T cell repertoires in COVID-19 (TCRdb year 2020). For the study in its entirety: Collaborator samples came from the United States, Italy and Spain and covered acute and convalescent phases of COVID-19. The material from the prospective study consisted of cDNA or gDNA derived from T cells, B-cell-depleted T cells, or PBMCs. Subjects who had been exposed to COVID-19, were actively infected with it, or had recovered from it provided the deeply sampled blood TCRbeta repertoires that made up the dataset. The repertoires were released in a freely available public database intended as a resource for research on the immune response to SARS-CoV-2. The samples were drawn from the first 160 participants of the ongoing ImmuneRACE study and from 1,254 subjects provided by 6 global collaborators. Nearly every sample came with metadata listing a de-identified subject ID, COVID-19 status, age in years and sex. HLA class I and class II types, where available, came from metadata supplied by the sample provider rather than from assay-based typing. Results the study describes overall, beyond this receptor: The amount of clinical and demographic metadata varied by source and participant and was provided uncurated.

The germline V gene supplies CDR1 MNHEY and CDR2 SVGAGI. The CDR3, from cysteine to phenylalanine, totals 16 residues. The CDR3 DNA has 48 bases and is translated from base 1. A distance of 11 bases separates the germline ends of V and J, which lose 0 bases and 5 bases respectively. Comment on this clone: Its target antigen remains unknown. No quality values exist for individual bases; no much larger clone is one base distant.

TCRbeta CDR3 regions were amplified from genomic DNA using the immunoSEQ Assay, a bias-controlled multiplex PCR. On the study's bioinformatics: Nucleated cell counts per sample were estimated from amplification of reference gene primers within the assay. To quantify the absolute abundance of each unique TCRbeta CDR3 rearrangement, sequence reads were collapsed and filtered. For each sample, productive Simpson clonality was calculated as the square root of Simpson's diversity index over productive rearrangements. TCRdb provides this immuneACCESS table in a form limited to in-frame rearrangements. Some clones are lacking; in checked studies, under half of them reflect an unresolved V gene, and why the rest are absent is not known. That table furnishes V, J and clone size, whereas the DNA furnished D and trimming. The table for this sample lists approximately 170,000 clones; roughly 80% of them were counted only once. The biggest ten clones account for 9.5% to 15% of the sample.

Collaborating institutions collected whole blood in K2EDTA tubes following their own protocols. For TCRbeta analysis, collaborators shipped samples as frozen whole blood, isolated PBMCs, or DNA extracted from either of those sample types. Recombination joined TRBV6-5 with TRBJ1-6; the D gene is not confidently resolved. Material: peripheral blood. This sequence originates from a woman in her fifties or sixties with acute or convalescent COVID-19. The sequenced DNA: TGTGCCAGCAGTTACTCGGTGGGCCAGAATAATTCACCCCTCCACTTT. It codes for CASSYSVGQNNSPLHF.